This is a list of T cell receptor beta chains from one sample in a study of T cells after yellow fever vaccination. One entry per CDR3 protein results from TCRdb running MiXCR on the 5' RACE reads. The sample lists 200,000 to 300,000 distinct CDR3 sequences, over 3% occurring once. The source was PBMCs, collected 15 days after the yellow fever booster vaccination. The receptors were sampled from a man between 18 and 35 years old who received the YFV17D yellow fever vaccine. The conserved cysteine and the conserved F or W are not part of the CDR3 here. The order of the fields is J gene, V gene, CDR3 length, CDR3 protein.

TRBJ1-5,TRBV6-6,12,ASSTTGGNQPQH
TRBJ2-2,TRBV2,12,ASETEKNTGELF
TRBJ2-7,TRBV7-8,10,ASSHRSRHQY
TRBJ1-2,TRBV20-1,11,SASGHIRDGYT
TRBJ1-4,TRBV4-3,13,ASSPLQLSNEKLF
TRBJ2-1,TRBV20-1,11,SANQPDYNEQF
TRBJ2-1,TRBV20-1,13,SAPGLAGGPGEQF
TRBJ2-2,TRBV29-1,11,SAGPLNTGELF
TRBJ1-2,TRBV4-3,11,ASSQDPGYGYT
TRBJ1-2,TRBV4-3,14,ASSQEGGRGGYGYT
TRBJ1-1,TRBV6-6,15,ASSYHPGGVKNTEAF
TRBJ2-1,TRBV7-9,13,ASSLEQGWGNEQF
TRBJ2-5,TRBV4-2,14,ASSQEGPEILETQY
TRBJ1-5,TRBV29-1,12,SVTGTGVDQPQH
TRBJ2-7,TRBV7-3,11,ASSLEGSLEQY
TRBJ2-3,TRBV7-2,11,ASSSEGRDTQY
TRBJ2-5,TRBV2,10,AGLDPGKTQY